This TCR beta chain was recorded in a study of T cell responses to AZD1222 COVID-19 vaccine. Assay: immunoSEQ multiplex PCR; the TCRdb copy retains only in-frame clones and omits some. The table records about 64,000 clones, about 89% of them present only once. Unmatched junction bases numbered 4, after V lost 7 bases and J lost 7 bases. This CDR3 region has 12 residues. From germline, CDR1 is SQVTM and CDR2 ANQGSEA. Sequencing used peripheral blood, obtained 28 days after the second dose of the MenACWY control vaccine. This rearrangement joins TRBV29-1 to TRBJ2-1, with 10 bases that match TRBD1. The receptor was derived from an adult who received the MenACWY meningococcal vaccine as a control. CDR3 region: CSGGDRGNEQFF. The CDR3 nucleotides are TGCAGCGGCGGGGACAGGGGAAATGAGCAGTTCTTC.